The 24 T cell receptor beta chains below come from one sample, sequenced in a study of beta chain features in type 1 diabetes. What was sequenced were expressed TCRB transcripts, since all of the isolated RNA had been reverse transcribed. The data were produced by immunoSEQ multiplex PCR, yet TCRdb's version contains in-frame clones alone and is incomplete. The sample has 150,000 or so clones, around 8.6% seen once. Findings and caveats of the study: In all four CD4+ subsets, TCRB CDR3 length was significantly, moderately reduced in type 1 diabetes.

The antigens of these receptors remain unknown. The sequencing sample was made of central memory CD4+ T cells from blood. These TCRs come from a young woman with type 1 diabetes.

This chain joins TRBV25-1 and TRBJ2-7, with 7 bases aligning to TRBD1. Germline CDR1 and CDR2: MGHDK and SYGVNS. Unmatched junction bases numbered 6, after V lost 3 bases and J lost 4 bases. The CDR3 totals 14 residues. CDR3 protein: CASSDSGGQYEQYF. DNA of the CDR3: TGTGCCAGCAGTGATTCAGGGGGTCAATACGAGCAGTACTTC.

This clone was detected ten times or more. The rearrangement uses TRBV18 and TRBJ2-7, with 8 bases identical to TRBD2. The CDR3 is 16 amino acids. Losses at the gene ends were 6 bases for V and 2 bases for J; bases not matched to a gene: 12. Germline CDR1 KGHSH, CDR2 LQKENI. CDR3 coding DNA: TGTGCCAGCTCCCCCACTGAGGCGGGGGGCCCCTACGAGCAGTACTTC. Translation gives CASSPTEAGGPYEQYF.

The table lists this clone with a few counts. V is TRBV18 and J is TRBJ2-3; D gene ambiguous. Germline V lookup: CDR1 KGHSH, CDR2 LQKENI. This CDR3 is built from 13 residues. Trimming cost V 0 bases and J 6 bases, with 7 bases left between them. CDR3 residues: CASSPPSRDTQYF. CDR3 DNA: TGTGCCAGCTCACCACCGTCGAGGGATACGCAGTATTTT.

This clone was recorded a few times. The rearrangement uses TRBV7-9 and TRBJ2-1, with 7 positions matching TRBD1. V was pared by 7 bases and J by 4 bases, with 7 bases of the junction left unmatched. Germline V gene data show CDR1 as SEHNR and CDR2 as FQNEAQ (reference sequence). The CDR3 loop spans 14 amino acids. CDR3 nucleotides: TGTGCCAGCACCTCGACAGGGTATTACAATGAGCAGTTCTTC. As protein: CASTSTGYYNEQFF.

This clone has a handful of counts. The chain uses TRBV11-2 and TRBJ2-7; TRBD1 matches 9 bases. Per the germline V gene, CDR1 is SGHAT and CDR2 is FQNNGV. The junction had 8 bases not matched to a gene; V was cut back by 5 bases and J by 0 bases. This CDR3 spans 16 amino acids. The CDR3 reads CASSILGQGNSYEQYF. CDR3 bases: TGTGCCAGCAGCATATTGGGACAGGGAAACTCCTACGAGCAGTACTTC. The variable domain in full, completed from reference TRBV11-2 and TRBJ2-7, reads EAGVAQSPRYKIIEKRQSVAFWCNPISGHATLYWYQQILGQGPKLLIQFQNNGVVDDSQLPKDRFSAERLKGVDSTLKIQPAKLEDSAVYLCASSILGQGNSYEQYFGPGTRLTVT.

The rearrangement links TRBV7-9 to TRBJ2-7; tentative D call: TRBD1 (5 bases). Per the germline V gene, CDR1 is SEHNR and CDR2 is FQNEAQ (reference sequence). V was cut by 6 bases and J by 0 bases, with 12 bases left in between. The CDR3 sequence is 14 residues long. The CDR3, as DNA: TGTGCCAGCAGAGTCTTCGACAGCTCCTACGAGCAGTACTTC. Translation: CASRVFDSSYEQYF.

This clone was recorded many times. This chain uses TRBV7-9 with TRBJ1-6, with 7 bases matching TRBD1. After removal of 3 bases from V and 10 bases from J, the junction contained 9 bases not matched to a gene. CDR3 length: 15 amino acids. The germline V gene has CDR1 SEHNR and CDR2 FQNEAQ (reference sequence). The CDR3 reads CASSLLEGARSPLHF. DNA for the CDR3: TGTGCCAGCAGCTTGTTGGAGGGGGCGCGATCACCCCTCCACTTT. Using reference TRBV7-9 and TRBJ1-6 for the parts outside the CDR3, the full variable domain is DTGVSQNPRHKITKRGQNVTFRCDPISEHNRLYWYRQTLGQGPEFLTYFQNEAQLEKSRLLSDRFSAERPKGSFSTLEIQRTEQGDSAMYLCASSLLEGARSPLHFGNGTRLTVT.

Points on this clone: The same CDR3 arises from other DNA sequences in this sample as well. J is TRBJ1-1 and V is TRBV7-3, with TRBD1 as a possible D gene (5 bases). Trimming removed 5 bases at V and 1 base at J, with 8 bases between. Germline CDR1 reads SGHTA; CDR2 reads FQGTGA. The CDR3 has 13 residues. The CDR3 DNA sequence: TGTGCCAGCAGCCTCCAGGGGAACACTGAAGCTTTCTTT. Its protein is CASSLQGNTEAFF.

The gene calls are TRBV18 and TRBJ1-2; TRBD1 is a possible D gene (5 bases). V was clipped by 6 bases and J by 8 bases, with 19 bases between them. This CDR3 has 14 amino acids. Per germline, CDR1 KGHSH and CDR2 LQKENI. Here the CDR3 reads CASSFSKGSEGYTF. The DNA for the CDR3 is TGTGCCAGCTCTTTCAGTAAGGGGTCAGAAGGCTACACCTTC.

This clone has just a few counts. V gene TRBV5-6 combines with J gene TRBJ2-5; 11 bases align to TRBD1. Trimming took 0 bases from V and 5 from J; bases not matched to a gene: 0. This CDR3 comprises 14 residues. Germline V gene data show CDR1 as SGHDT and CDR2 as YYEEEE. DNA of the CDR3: TGTGCCAGCAGCTTGGGGACAGGGGGCGAGACCCAGTACTTC. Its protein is CASSLGTGGETQYF.

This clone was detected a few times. CDR3 sequence: CASSLNSAQETQYF. The CDR3 region has the DNA TGTGCCAGCTCACTCAACAGTGCCCAAGAGACCCAGTACTTC. The chain carries TRBV18 and TRBJ2-5; D not certain. CDR1 KGHSH and CDR2 LQKENI come from the germline V gene. The CDR3 length is 14 residues. The germline V and J ends were trimmed by 4 bases and 1 base, with 10 bases remaining between them.

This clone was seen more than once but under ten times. The CDR3 protein is CASTGTGVHEQYF. CDR3 nucleotide sequence: TGTGCCAGTACCGGGACAGGGGTGCACGAGCAGTACTTC. The chain recombines TRBV2 with TRBJ2-7, with TRBD1 identical over 10 bases. CDR1 is SNHLY and CDR2 is FYNNEI in the germline V gene. With V trimmed by 9 bases and J by 5 bases, 7 bases remained unmatched. The length of the CDR3 is 13 residues.

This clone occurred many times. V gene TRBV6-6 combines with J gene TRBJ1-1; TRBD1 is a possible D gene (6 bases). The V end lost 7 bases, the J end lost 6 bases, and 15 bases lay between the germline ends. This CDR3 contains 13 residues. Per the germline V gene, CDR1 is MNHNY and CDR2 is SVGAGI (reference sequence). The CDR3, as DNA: TGTGCCAGCAAGCACAGGGAAGGGGCTGAAGCTTTCTTT. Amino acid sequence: CASKHREGAEAFF.

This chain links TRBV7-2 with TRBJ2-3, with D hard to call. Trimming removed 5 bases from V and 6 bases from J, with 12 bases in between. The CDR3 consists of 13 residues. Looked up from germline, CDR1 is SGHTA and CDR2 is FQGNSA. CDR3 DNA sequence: TGTGCCAGCAGCCCCCATGCCGGGGATACGCAGTATTTT. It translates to CASSPHAGDTQYF.

Written as DNA, the CDR3 is TGCAGCGGGTCCCGACAGGGACTTAGATCTGAAGCTTTCTTT. It encodes CSGSRQGLRSEAFF. This chain links TRBV29-1 with TRBJ1-1; 7 nucleotides line up with TRBD1. CDR1 is SQVTM and CDR2 is ANQGSEA in the germline V gene. The CDR3 spans 14 residues. The ends lost 7 bases at V and 6 bases at J; junction bases unmatched: 14.

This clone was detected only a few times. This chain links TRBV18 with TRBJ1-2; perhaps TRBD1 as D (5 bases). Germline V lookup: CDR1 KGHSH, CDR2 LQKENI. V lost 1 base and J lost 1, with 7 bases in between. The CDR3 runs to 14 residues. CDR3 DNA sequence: TGTGCCAGCTCACCACAGCAGGGTAACTATGGCTACACCTTC. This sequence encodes CASSPQQGNYGYTF.

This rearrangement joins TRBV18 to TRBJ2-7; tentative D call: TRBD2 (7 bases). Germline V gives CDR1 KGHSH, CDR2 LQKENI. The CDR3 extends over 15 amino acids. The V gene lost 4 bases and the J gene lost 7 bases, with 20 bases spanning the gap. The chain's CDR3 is CASSRAGAAAGEQYF. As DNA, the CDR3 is TGTGCCAGCTCACGGGCGGGGGCGGCTGCGGGGGAGCAGTACTTC.

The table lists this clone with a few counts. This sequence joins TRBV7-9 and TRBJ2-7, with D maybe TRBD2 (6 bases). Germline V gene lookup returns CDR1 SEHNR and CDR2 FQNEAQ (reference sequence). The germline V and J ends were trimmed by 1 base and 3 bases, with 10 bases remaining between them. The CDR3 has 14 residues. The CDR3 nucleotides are TGTGCCAGCAGCTTAGGGTTGGGGGGCTACGAGCAGTACTTC. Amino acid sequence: CASSLGLGGYEQYF.

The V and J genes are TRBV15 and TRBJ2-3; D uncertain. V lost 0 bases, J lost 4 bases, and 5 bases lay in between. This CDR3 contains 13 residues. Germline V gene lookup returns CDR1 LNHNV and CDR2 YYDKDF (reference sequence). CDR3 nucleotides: TGTGCCACCAGCAGAGACTCGGCAGATACGCAGTATTTT. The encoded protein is CATSRDSADTQYF.

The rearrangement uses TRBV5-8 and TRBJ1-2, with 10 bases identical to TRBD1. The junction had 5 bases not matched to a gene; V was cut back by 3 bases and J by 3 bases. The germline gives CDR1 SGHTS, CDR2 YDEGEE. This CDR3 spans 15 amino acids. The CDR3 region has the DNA TGTGCCAGCAGCTGGGACAGGGGCAGGTACTATGGCTACACCTTC. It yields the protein CASSWDRGRYYGYTF.

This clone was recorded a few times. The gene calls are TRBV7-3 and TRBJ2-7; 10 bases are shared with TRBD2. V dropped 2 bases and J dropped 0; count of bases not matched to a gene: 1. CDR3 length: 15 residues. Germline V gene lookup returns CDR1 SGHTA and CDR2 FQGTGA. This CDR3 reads CASSLASGSSYEQYF. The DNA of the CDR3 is TGTGCCAGCAGCTTAGCTAGCGGGAGCTCCTACGAGCAGTACTTC. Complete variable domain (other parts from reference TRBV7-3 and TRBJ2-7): GAGVSQTPSNKVTEKGKYVELRCDPISGHTALYWYRQSLGQGPEFLIYFQGTGAADDSGLPNDRFFAVRPEGSVSTLKIQRTERGDSAVYLCASSLASGSSYEQYFGPGTRLTVT.

The CDR3 loop is CASTSGTNTGELFF. Here the CDR3 DNA reads TGTGCCAGTACCTCGGGGACTAACACCGGGGAGCTGTTTTTT. The genes are TRBV19 and TRBJ2-2; D is perhaps TRBD2 (6 bases). This CDR3 contains 14 residues. Germline loops: CDR1 LNHDA, CDR2 SQIVND (reference sequence). Trimming took off 7 bases at V and 2 bases at J, with 11 bases between the two ends.

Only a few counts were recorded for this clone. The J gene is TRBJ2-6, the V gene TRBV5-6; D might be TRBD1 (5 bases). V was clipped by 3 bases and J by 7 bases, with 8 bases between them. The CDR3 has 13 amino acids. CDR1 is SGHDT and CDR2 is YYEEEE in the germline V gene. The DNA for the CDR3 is TGTGCCAGCAGCTCAGGGTTAGCCAACGTCCTGACTTTC. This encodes CASSSGLANVLTF.

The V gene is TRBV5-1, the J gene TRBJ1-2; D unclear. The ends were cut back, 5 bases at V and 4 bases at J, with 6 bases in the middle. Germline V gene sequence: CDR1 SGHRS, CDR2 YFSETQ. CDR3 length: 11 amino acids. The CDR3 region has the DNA TGCGCCAGCAGGGCAGGCTATGGCTACACCTTC. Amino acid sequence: CASRAGYGYTF.